The 3 T cell receptor beta chains below were found in one sample sequenced in a study of blood T cell repertoires in COVID-19 (dated by TCRdb to the early 2020s). The library relied on the immunoSEQ multiplex PCR assay. Sourced from immuneACCESS, this table was stored by TCRdb with only in-frame sequences that have V and J called. A share of the clones is absent; for the studies checked, an unresolved V gene accounts for under half, and the remainder has no known explanation. For this sample there are over 200,000 clones; 70% to 90% appear just once. The top ten clonotypes cover 2.5% to 3.5% of the sample. Sequencing used PBMCs or T cells enriched from blood (not recorded which). Source of these receptors: a woman in her forties or fifties in a cohort exposed to, infected with or recovered from COVID-19 (not recorded which).

V and J are TRBV6-2 or TRBV6-3 and TRBJ1-5; no definite D call. This CDR3 has 15 amino acids. V was clipped by 6 bases and J by 2 bases, with 14 bases between them. Germline CDR1 and CDR2: MNHEY and SVGEGT. CDR3 coding DNA: TGTGCCAGCAGCCCCCCGCGGTGGGGCAATCAGCCCCAGCATTTT. Translated, it gives CASSPPRWGNQPQHF.

The chain uses TRBV13 and TRBJ2-7; D remains ambiguous. The CDR3 runs to 13 residues. Per germline, CDR1 PRHDT and CDR2 FYEKMQ (reference sequence). Trimming shortened V by 7 bases and J by 2 bases, and 12 bases separated the two germline ends. In nucleotides, the CDR3 is TGTGCCAGCACCCGCCGCGGCACCTACGAGCAGTACTTC. Its protein product is CASTRRGTYEQYF. The entire variable domain, with the rest obtained from reference TRBV13 and TRBJ2-7, is as follows: AAGVIQSPRHLIKEKRETATLKCYPIPRHDTVYWYQQGPGQDPQFLISFYEKMQSDKGSIPDRFSAQQFSDYHSELNMSSLELGDSALYFCASTRRGTYEQYFGPGTRLTVT.

In this sample, this clone turned up once. This chain links TRBV5-6 with TRBJ1-1; a weak D match, TRBD1 (5 bases). This CDR3 has 12 residues. Germline CDR1 reads SGHDT; CDR2 reads YYEEEE. The ends were cut back, 3 bases at V and 7 bases at J, with 10 bases in the middle. CDR3 DNA sequence: TGTGCCAGCAGCTGGGGCCGACTTGAAGCTTTCTTT. Amino acids: CASSWGRLEAFF.